One sample yielded the 2 T cell receptor beta chains listed below, sequenced in a study of shared clonotypes between healthy human individuals. Only in-frame clones appear in the TCRdb table, and some are missing; sequencing was by immunoSEQ multiplex PCR. This sample has 2 million to 3 million clones, with 85% to 95% found just once. What was sequenced was naive CD4+ T cells sorted from blood. Subset described: CD45RA+ positively selected. Every receptor here comes from a young man in good health.

The chain joins TRBV10-3 to TRBJ1-5; TRBD1 might be the D (6 bases). Trimming cost V 7 bases and J 6 bases, with 13 bases left between them. The germline V gene has CDR1 ENHRY and CDR2 SYGVKD. The CDR3 runs to 13 residues. The DNA of the CDR3 is TGTGCCATCACCCCTCACAGGGCTCAGCCCCAGCATTTT. Translating it yields CAITPHRAQPQHF.

Here the CDR3 DNA reads TGTGCCAGCAGTGACTGGAAAAGCACAGATACGCAGTATTTT. Translation gives CASSDWKSTDTQYF. The rearrangement joins TRBV25-1 to TRBJ2-3; D gene ambiguous. Trimming stripped 3 bases from V and 0 bases from J, with 7 bases between. Germline V gene sequence: CDR1 MGHDK, CDR2 SYGVNS. There are 14 residues in the CDR3.